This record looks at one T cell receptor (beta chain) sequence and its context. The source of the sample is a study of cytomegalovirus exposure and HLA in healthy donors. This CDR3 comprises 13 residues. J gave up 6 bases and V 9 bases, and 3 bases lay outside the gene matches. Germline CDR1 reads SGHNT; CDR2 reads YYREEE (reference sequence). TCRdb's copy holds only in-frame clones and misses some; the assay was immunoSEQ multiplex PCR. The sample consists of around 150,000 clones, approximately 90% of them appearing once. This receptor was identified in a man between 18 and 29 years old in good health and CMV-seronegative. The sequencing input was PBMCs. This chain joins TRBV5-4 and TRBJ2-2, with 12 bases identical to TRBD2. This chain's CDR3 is CAIRTSGAGELFF. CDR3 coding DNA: TGTGCCATACGGACTAGCGGGGCCGGGGAGCTGTTTTTT.